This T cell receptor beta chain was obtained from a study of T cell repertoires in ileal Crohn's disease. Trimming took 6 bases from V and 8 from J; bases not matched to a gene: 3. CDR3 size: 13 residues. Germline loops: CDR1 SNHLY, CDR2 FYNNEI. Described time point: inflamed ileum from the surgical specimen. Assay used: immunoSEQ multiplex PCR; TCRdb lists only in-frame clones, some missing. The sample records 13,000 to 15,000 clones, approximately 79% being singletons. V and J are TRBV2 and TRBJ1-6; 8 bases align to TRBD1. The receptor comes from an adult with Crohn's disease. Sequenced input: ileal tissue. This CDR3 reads CASSDRGDSPLHF. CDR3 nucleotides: TGTGCCAGCAGCGACAGGGGCGATTCACCCCTCCACTTT.